The clone carrying this T cell receptor (beta chain) was picked up one time. Its cognate antigen is unknown. The data derive from a study of OX40 agonist ivuxolimab in advanced cancers. Whole-study context: An agonistic human IgG2 monoclonal antibody against OX40 (CD134) was given. Previous treatment with anti-PD-1, anti-PD-L1 or anti-CTLA-4 therapy was allowed; over 35% had received some.

Study-wide results and limits: At 0.1 to 3.0 mg/kg, CD4+ and CD8+ blood T cells expanded clonally by week 6.

Germline assignment: CDR1 SGHTA and CDR2 FQGNSA. V was cut by 1 base and J by 2 bases, with 8 bases left in between. The CDR3 totals 14 residues. The data were produced by immunoSEQ multiplex PCR, yet TCRdb's version contains in-frame clones alone and is incomplete. The sample lists 69,000 or so clones, 85% to 90% occurring once. Autoimmune disease history or systemic immunosuppression excluded patients. The TCR sequence derives from an adult with an advanced solid tumor such as melanoma, head and neck, liver or kidney cancer. The rearrangement uses TRBV7-2 and TRBJ1-2, with no clear D. The specimen comprised CD4+ or CD8+ T cells sorted from blood, sampled in a trial of the OX40 agonist ivuxolimab. The CDR3 reads CASSLGPVNYGYTF. CDR3 DNA sequence: TGTGCCAGCAGCTTAGGACCGGTGAACTATGGCTACACCTTC.